This T cell receptor (beta chain) was recorded in a study of T-cell memory formation after mild COVID-19. Study background: The study found TCR clusters largely donor specific.

Study conclusions and caveats: Whether day 37 second-wave clones are SARS-CoV-2-specific was not confirmed.

In its sample, this clonotype was seen a few times. What it binds is not known. With constant-segment primers, 5'RACE yielded cDNA libraries of TCR alpha and TCR beta that carried sample barcodes and UMIs. MiXCR, run by TCRdb on the 5' RACE reads, gives a single entry per CDR3 protein. Of more than 400,000 distinct CDR3 sequences in the sample, around a sixth were seen once. This CDR3 has 12 residues. Per germline, CDR1 SQVTM and CDR2 ANQGSEA. Trimming took 7 bases from V and 2 from J, leaving 12 bases between them. The receptor was derived from an adult woman who had mild COVID-19 (a few samples of this study predate the infection). Cell type and time point are not known. Sequencing was done on a sample of PBMCs or a T cell subset sorted from them (not recorded which). This chain connects TRBV29-1 to TRBJ2-7; TRBD1 is a possible D gene (6 bases). Here the CDR3 reads CSGGQVAYEQYF. The CDR3 DNA is TGCAGCGGGGGGCAAGTGGCCTACGAGCAGTACTTC.